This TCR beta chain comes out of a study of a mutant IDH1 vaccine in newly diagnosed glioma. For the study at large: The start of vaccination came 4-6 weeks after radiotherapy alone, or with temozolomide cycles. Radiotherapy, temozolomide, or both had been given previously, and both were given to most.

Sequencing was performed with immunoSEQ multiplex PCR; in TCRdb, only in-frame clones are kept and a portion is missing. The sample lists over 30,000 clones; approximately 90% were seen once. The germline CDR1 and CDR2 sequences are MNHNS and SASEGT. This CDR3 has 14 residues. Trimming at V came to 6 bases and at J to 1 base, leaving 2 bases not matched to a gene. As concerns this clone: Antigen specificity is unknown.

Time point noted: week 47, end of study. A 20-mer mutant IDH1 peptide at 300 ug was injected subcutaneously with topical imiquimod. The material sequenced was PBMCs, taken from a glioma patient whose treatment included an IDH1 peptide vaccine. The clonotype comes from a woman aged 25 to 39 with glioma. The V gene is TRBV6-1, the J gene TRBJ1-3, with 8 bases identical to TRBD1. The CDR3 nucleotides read TGTGCCAGCAGGACAGGGGAGTCTGGAAACACCATATATTTT. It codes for CASRTGESGNTIYF.